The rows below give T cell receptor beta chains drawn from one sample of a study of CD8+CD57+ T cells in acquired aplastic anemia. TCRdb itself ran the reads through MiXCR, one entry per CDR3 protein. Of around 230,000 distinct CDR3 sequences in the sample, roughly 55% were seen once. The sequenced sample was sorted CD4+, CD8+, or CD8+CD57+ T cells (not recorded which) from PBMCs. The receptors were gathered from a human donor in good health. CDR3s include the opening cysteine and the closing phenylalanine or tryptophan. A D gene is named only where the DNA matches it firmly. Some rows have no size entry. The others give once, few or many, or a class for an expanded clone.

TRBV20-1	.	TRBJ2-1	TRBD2	CSATPPSGDVNEQFF	TGCAGTGCTACCCCCCCTAGCGGGGACGTCAATGAGCAGTTCTTC
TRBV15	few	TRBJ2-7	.	CATSRGFDGGEQYF	TGTGCCACCAGCAGAGGTTTCGACGGGGGCGAGCAGTACTTC
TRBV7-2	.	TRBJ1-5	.	CASSSGGGSNQPQHF	TGTGCCAGCAGCTCCGGGGGCGGCAGCAATCAGCCCCAGCATTTT
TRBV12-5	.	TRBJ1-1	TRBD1	CASGWTGGEAFF	TGTGCTAGTGGCTGGACAGGAGGTGAAGCTTTCTTT
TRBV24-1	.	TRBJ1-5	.	CATSDLGQKNQPQHF	TGTGCCACCAGTGATTTAGGACAGAAAAATCAGCCCCAGCATTTT
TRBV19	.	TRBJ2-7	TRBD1	CASSRITGDEQYF	TGTGCCAGTAGTCGGATTACAGGGGACGAGCAGTACTTC
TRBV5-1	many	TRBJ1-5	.	CASSTGTDHQPQHF	TGCGCCAGCAGCACCGGGACGGACCATCAGCCCCAGCATTTT
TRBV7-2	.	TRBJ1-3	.	CAGSSSDRGGNAIYF	TGTGCCGGCAGCTCAAGCGATCGGGGGGGAAACGCCATATATTTT
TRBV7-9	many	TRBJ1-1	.	CASSPRDTATNTEAFF	TGTGCCAGCAGCCCCCGAGACACGGCAACGAACACTGAAGCTTTCTTT
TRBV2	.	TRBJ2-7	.	CATRQGGYEQYF	TGTGCCACTAGACAGGGAGGCTACGAGCAGTACTTC
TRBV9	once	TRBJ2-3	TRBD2	CASSVGNSGGRGTDTQYF	TGTGCCAGCAGCGTAGGGAATAGCGGGGGGCGAGGGACAGATACGCAGTATTTT